This record covers a single T cell receptor (beta chain). Sequencing used immunoSEQ multiplex PCR; TCRdb keeps in-frame clones, though not all of them. The table shows about 33,000 clones, with about 90% occurring only once. This entry comes from a study of T cell changes during pregnancy in multiple sclerosis. Germline CDR1 and CDR2: MGHRA and YSYEKL. Trimming pared 0 bases from V and 2 bases from J, leaving 16 bases between. This CDR3 is 17 amino acids long. Sequenced here: CD4+ T cells from peripheral blood mononuclear cells, sampled in the third trimester of pregnancy. This receptor was identified in a female donor in good health, enrolled as a control in a pregnancy study. The J gene is TRBJ2-5, the V gene TRBV4-1, with D perhaps matching TRBD2 (6 bases). The CDR3 coding sequence is TGCGCCAGCAGCCAAGATTCTGGGAGGAAAACTCAAGAGACCCAGTACTTC. This translates into CASSQDSGRKTQETQYF.